These 15 T cell receptor beta chains were sequenced from one sample in a study of blood T cell repertoires in COVID-19. Repertoires were generated with immunoSEQ multiplex PCR, while TCRdb's copy carries only in-frame clones and drops some. The table records a few hundred thousand clones, about 88% of them present only once. Sequencing input: PBMCs or T cells enriched from blood (not recorded which). The receptors were gathered from a woman between 18 and 29 years old who had been exposed to COVID-19.

The V gene is TRBV28, the J gene TRBJ1-1; TRBD1 matches at 8 bases. The CDR3 consists of 15 residues. Trimming at V came to 3 bases and at J to 0 bases, leaving 3 bases not matched to a gene. CDR1 and CDR2 (germline): MDHEN, SYDVKM. CDR3 nucleotides: TGTGCCAGCAGTTTGACAGGGGAGGTGAACACTGAAGCTTTCTTT. It encodes CASSLTGEVNTEAFF.

The V gene is TRBV10-3, the J gene TRBJ1-1; TRBD1 is a possible D gene (6 bases). Looked up from germline, CDR1 is ENHRY and CDR2 is SYGVKD. The CDR3 extends over 14 amino acids. V lost 6 bases, J lost 0 bases, and 11 bases lay in between. The CDR3 DNA reads TGTGCCATCAGAGGACAGTCCATGAACACTGAAGCTTTCTTT. Amino acid sequence: CAIRGQSMNTEAFF.

This rearrangement joins TRBV19 to TRBJ2-1; 9 nucleotides agree with TRBD2. Per germline, CDR1 LNHDA and CDR2 SQIVND (reference sequence). J lost 5 bases, V lost 2 bases, and 1 base had no gene match. The CDR3 spans 14 residues. In DNA, the CDR3 is TGTGCCAGTAGTATACTAGCGGGAAACAATGAGCAGTTCTTC. It encodes CASSILAGNNEQFF.

The chain has TRBV7-8 and TRBJ2-1, with unresolved D. Between the trimmed V and J ends, which lost 11 bases and 0 bases, there was a span of 17 bases. The CDR3 has 15 residues. Germline V lookup: CDR1 SGHVS, CDR2 FQNEAQ. For the CDR3, the DNA is TGTGCCCTCACCCCCCTCTCTAGCTCCTACAATGAGCAGTTCTTC. Translation gives CALTPLSSSYNEQFF.

J is TRBJ2-5 and V is TRBV18; the D is unclear. The V end was cut by 3 bases, the J end by 5 bases, with 10 bases between. Germline CDR1 is KGHSH and CDR2 is LQKENI. The CDR3 covers 13 residues. The CDR3 reads CASSPNSLETQYF. As DNA, the CDR3 is TGTGCCAGCTCACCCAATAGTTTGGAGACCCAGTACTTC. Full variable domain (remainder filled in from reference TRBV18 and TRBJ2-5): NAGVMQNPRHLVRRRGQEARLRCSPMKGHSHVYWYRQLPEEGLKFMVYLQKENIIDESGMPKERFSAEFPKEGPSILRIQQVVRGDSAAYFCASSPNSLETQYFGPGTRLLVL.

The chain couples TRBV6-4 to TRBJ1-1; 11 bases match TRBD1. The CDR3 sequence is 16 residues long. CDR1 and CDR2 from the germline V gene are MRHNA and SNTAGT. V was pared by 5 bases and J by 5 bases, with 10 bases of the junction left unmatched. The CDR3 is CASSTRPDRGRTEAFF. The DNA of the CDR3 is TGTGCCAGCAGTACCAGACCGGACAGGGGGCGGACTGAAGCTTTCTTT.

The chain employs TRBV18 and TRBJ2-2; TRBD1 agrees at 7 bases. The CDR3 runs 15 residues. Germline V gives CDR1 KGHSH, CDR2 LQKENI. V lost 6 bases, J lost 1 base, and 5 bases stayed unmatched. CDR3: CASSPGTVNTGELFF. The CDR3 region has the DNA TGTGCCAGCTCGCCCGGGACAGTGAACACCGGGGAGCTGTTTTTT.

This chain uses TRBV28 with TRBJ2-7, with a tentative D call TRBD1 (5 bases). Trimming removed 4 bases from V and 3 bases from J, with 13 bases in between. Germline V gives CDR1 MDHEN, CDR2 SYDVKM. The CDR3 loop spans 14 amino acids. CDR3 DNA sequence: TGTGCCAGCAGTTCGCGACAGACCTACTACGAGCAGTACTTC. Translation gives CASSSRQTYYEQYF.

This chain joins TRBV3-1 (or the pseudogene TRBV3-2) and TRBJ1-5; D might be TRBD1 (6 bases). CDR1 is LGHDT, CDR2 YNNKEL, per germline (reference sequence). V was clipped by 2 bases and J by 5 bases, with 13 bases between them. This CDR3 is built from 15 residues. The CDR3 sequence is CASSQRGKGDQPQHF. CDR3 coding DNA: TGTGCCAGCAGCCAACGGGGCAAGGGGGATCAGCCCCAGCATTTT.

The chain is built from TRBV28 and TRBJ1-4, with 7 bases matching TRBD1. Germline loops: CDR1 MDHEN, CDR2 SYDVKM. Trimming cost V 0 bases and J 5 bases; bases outside gene matches: 6. This CDR3 is built from 16 residues. The CDR3 DNA is TGTGCCAGCAGTTTATGGGTGTCACAGGGGAATGAAAAACTGTTTTTT. This codes for CASSLWVSQGNEKLFF. Full variable domain (outside the CDR3, taken from reference TRBV28 and TRBJ1-4): DVKVTQSSRYLVKRTGEKVFLECVQDMDHENMFWYRQDPGLGLRLIYFSYDVKMKEKGDIPEGYSVSREKKERFSLILESASTNQTSMYLCASSLWVSQGNEKLFFGSGTQLSVL.

Notes on this clone: A junction boundary mismatches the germline segment, possibly from a read error. V gene TRBV6-1 combines with J gene TRBJ1-2; D perhaps matches TRBD1 (6 bases). CDR1 and CDR2 from the germline V gene are MNHNS and SASEGT. The CDR3 runs to 14 residues. The CDR3 loop reads CASSETGLKVGSTF. The CDR3 region has the DNA TGTGCCAGCAGTGAAACAGGGTTGAAGGTTGGCTCCACCTTC.

The chain couples TRBV6-4 to TRBJ1-3, with unresolved D. Germline loops: CDR1 MRHNA, CDR2 SNTAGT. This CDR3 spans 13 amino acids. V was cut by 3 bases and J by 4 bases, with 7 bases left in between. The CDR3 spells CASSEAVGNTIYF. CDR3 DNA: TGTGCCAGCAGTGAAGCCGTCGGAAACACCATATATTTT.

This chain uses TRBV3-1 (or the pseudogene TRBV3-2) with TRBJ2-3, with TRBD2 matching 9 bases. The CDR3 has 15 amino acids. The V gene's germline CDR1 is LGHDT and CDR2 YNNKEL (reference sequence). The J segment lost 3 bases and the V segment lost 3 bases, leaving 4 bases of the junction unmatched. The CDR3 sequence is CASSQRAGGTDTQYF. The CDR3 region has the DNA TGTGCCAGCAGCCAGAGAGCGGGGGGTACAGATACGCAGTATTTT.

The chain links TRBV7-2 to TRBJ2-1, with TRBD1 identical over 8 bases. Unmatched junction bases numbered 5, after V lost 0 bases and J lost 7 bases. This CDR3 is 15 amino acids long. The germline V gene encodes CDR1 SGHTA and CDR2 FQGNSA. CDR3 residues: CASSLADRGGNEQFF. CDR3 DNA: TGTGCCAGCAGCTTAGCCGACAGGGGTGGGAATGAGCAGTTCTTC.

This clone has just a few counts. V is TRBV4-1 and J is TRBJ1-5; D is ambiguous. There are 15 residues in the CDR3. Germline CDR1 is MGHRA and CDR2 is YSYEKL. Trimming shortened V by 0 bases and J by 7 bases, and 13 bases separated the two germline ends. Here the CDR3 reads CASSQDQSGGQPQHF. DNA for the CDR3: TGCGCCAGCAGCCAAGATCAGTCGGGTGGCCAGCCCCAGCATTTT.